This T cell receptor beta chain was recovered during a study of CD8 T cells in ankylosing spondylitis. A single record per CDR3 protein comes from TCRdb applying MiXCR to the 5' RACE reads. Of under 950,000 distinct CDR3 sequences in the sample, 19% were seen once. Study-wide points: CD8+ by phenotype, disease-linked clones were relatively rare in peripheral blood. Fewer than 10 highly homologous variants formed a TCR beta motif that appeared characteristic of ankylosing spondylitis blood.

This clonotype was counted between two and nine times. The antigen is undetermined. V was pared by 4 bases and J by 6 bases, with 5 bases of the junction left unmatched. Germline loops: CDR1 LGHDT, CDR2 YNNKEL (reference sequence). This CDR3 spans 13 amino acids. The chain couples TRBV3-1 to TRBJ1-1, with 7 bases identical to TRBD1. The sequenced sample consisted of blood, either unsorted or a sorted T cell fraction (not recorded which). This receptor was taken from a male donor with ankylosing spondylitis. CDR3 coding DNA: TGTGCCAGCAGCCTCGGGACAGAGTCTGAAGCTTTCTTT. Its translation is CASSLGTESEAFF.